The present T cell receptor (beta chain) was sequenced within a study of T-cell reconstitution after alpha-beta-depleted transplantation in children. Study outcomes and limitations: After transplant, high TCRbeta diversity at day 60 in some patients arose from surviving recipient T cells and thymic progenitors. Hyperexpanded clones declined; after one year, newly produced T cells mostly supplied diversity.

A library of TCRbeta sequences, prepared with unique molecular identifiers, was generated. TCRdb recomputed calls from the PCR reads with MiXCR, one row per CDR3 protein. The table has approximately 300,000 distinct CDR3 sequences, roughly 7.8% seen once. The CDR3 extends over 19 amino acids. Germline CDR1 and CDR2: SGHAT and FQNNGV. The V and J ends lost 5 bases and 8 bases, in that order; junction bases with no gene match: 17. This clonotype was picked up many times. Its antigen remains unidentified. The material was peripheral blood, obtained 360 days after TCRalphabeta/CD19-depleted stem cell transplant. The chain employs TRBV11-2 and TRBJ2-4; 14 positions match TRBD2. The origin of this receptor is a female patient aged 2-9 years who had a stem cell transplant for Fanconi anemia, so the T cells may come from the graft donor. The CDR3 DNA sequence: TGTGCCAGCAGCCATCCACGACTAGCGGGGGGGCCTGTTTGGGACATTCAGTACTTC. Amino acid sequence: CASSHPRLAGGPVWDIQYF. The full variable domain, in which reference TRBV11-2 and TRBJ2-4 provide the parts outside the CDR3, is EAGVAQSPRYKIIEKRQSVAFWCNPISGHATLYWYQQILGQGPKLLIQFQNNGVVDDSQLPKDRFSAERLKGVDSTLKIQPAKLEDSAVYLCASSHPRLAGGPVWDIQYFGAGTRLSVL.